Listed below are T cell receptor beta chains from one sample, sequenced in a study of tumor-infiltrating lymphocytes in primary liver carcinoma. TCRdb reanalysed the multiplex PCR reads using MiXCR and keeps one entry per CDR3 protein. The top ten hold around a quarter of the sample, which has over 40,000 distinct CDR3 sequences, about 80% seen once. Source material: liver tumor tissue from sampling region 5. These receptors all come from a man in his forties or fifties with primary liver carcinoma and hepatitis B virus infection. Both conserved end residues are part of each CDR3. A D gene is named only where the DNA matches it firmly. Clone sizes are given selectively: once, few, many, or a class where the clone is expanded.

16 TRBJ2-1 . . TRBV7-9 TGTGCCAGCAACGGTTGGCGAAGTGGGACCTACAATGAGCAGTTCTTC CASNGWRSGTYNEQFF
14 TRBJ2-7 . . TRBV11-2 TGTGCCAGTAACTCGGGAACAGGTAGCTACGAGCAGTACTTC CASNSGTGSYEQYF
12 TRBJ1-1 TRBD1 . TRBV29-1 TGCAGCGCCATCGGACAGGGGACTGGAGCTCTCTTT CSAIGQGTGALF
15 TRBJ2-1 TRBD2 . TRBV10-2 TGCTCCAGCAGGCTAGCGGGAGCTAAGGGCAATGAGCAGTTCTTC CSSRLAGAKGNEQFF
17 TRBJ2-3 TRBD2 . TRBV5-4 TGTGCCAGCAGCGCCCCCGGGACTAGCGCTGGAGGGACTACGCAGTATTTT CASSAPGTSAGGTTQYF
13 TRBJ2-7 . . TRBV11-1 TGTACCAGCAGGTGGAAGAGATCCTACGAGCAGTACTTC CTSRWKRSYEQYF
15 TRBJ2-3 . . TRBV4-2 TGTGTCAACGCGAGCGGACTCCCCAGCACAGATACGCAGTATTTT CVNASGLPSTDTQYF
14 TRBJ1-6 . . TRBV7-9 TGTGCCAGCGCCGGGACGGGTAATAATCCACCCCTCCACTTT CASAGTGNNPPLHF
13 TRBJ2-5 . . TRBV12-3/TRBV12-4 TGTGCCAGCAGGTCTGGTTCCCCAAAGACCCAGTACTTC CASRSGSPKTQYF
13 TRBJ1-1 . . TRBV5-5 TGTGCCAACAGCTTTATTAGGAGCACTGAAGCTTTCTTT CANSFIRSTEAFF
15 TRBJ2-3 . . TRBV5-4 TGTGTCAGCACCTCCTTCGTAGCTTCCACAGATACGCAGTTTTTT CVSTSFVASTDTQFF
15 TRBJ2-7 . once TRBV5-4 TGTGCTAGCAGCTTGGGAGGCCTTAGCTCCTACAAGCAGTACTTC CASSLGGLSSYKQYF
15 TRBJ2-1 TRBD1 . TRBV5-1 TGCGCTAACAGCTCTCAGGGGGCAGCCTACAATGAGCAGTTCTTC CANSSQGAAYNEQFF
13 TRBJ2-3 . . TRBV14 TGTGCCGGCGGCCGAGGTTACACAGATACGCAGTATTTT CAGGRGYTDTQYF
12 TRBJ2-7 . once TRBV5-1 TGCGCCTGTAGACATACCGACGACGAGCAGTACTTC CACRHTDDEQYF
13 TRBJ2-7 . . TRBV28 TGTGCCTGCGAGGGAGGCGGATCCTACGAGCAGTACTTC CACEGGGSYEQYF
16 TRBJ2-7 . many TRBV7-9 TGTGCCAGCAGCCCAAGCCATCACTTGAGCTCCTACGAGCAGTACTTC CASSPSHHLSSYEQYF
16 TRBJ2-6 . few TRBV20-1 TGCAGTGCTTATGACAGTGGGCTAGCGGGGGCCAACGTCCTGACTTTC CSAYDSGLAGANVLTF
12 TRBJ2-7 . . TRBV6-9 TGTGCCAGCATTTCCGGTATCTACGAGCAGTACTTC CASISGIYEQYF
13 TRBJ2-7 . . TRBV6-5 TGTGTCAGTATCGGACTAGTTGGGGGCGAGCAGTATTTC CVSIGLVGGEQYF
12 TRBJ2-2 . once TRBV28 TGTACCACATGGGGAGACACCGGGAGGCTGTTTTTT CTTWGDTGRLFF
14 TRBJ1-1 . . TRBV4-1 TGCGCCAGCAGCCACATATCTGAAGACACTGAAGCTTTCTTT CASSHISEDTEAFF